The 24 T cell receptor beta chains presented below share a single source sample, sequenced in a study of T cells in Graves' hyperthyroidism and ophthalmopathy. Amplification yielded TCR beta CDR3 regions, with RNA transcripts as the source. First-round RT-PCR with HTBI primers amplified the TCR CDR3 region. TCRdb called the multiplex PCR reads again in MiXCR, with one record for every CDR3 protein. The profile shows about 510,000 distinct CDR3 sequences, approximately 15% of them singletons. Sequencing was carried out using blood. Receptor source: a woman in her thirties or forties with Graves' hyperthyroidism.

This clonotype was counted at least ten times. V and J are TRBV6-1 and TRBJ2-5, with TRBD1 matching over 8 bases. There are 15 residues in the CDR3. J gave up 1 base and V 4 bases, and 5 bases lay outside the gene matches. Germline CDR1 MNHNS, CDR2 SASEGT. CDR3 region: CASSGQGTSQETQYF. CDR3 sequence (DNA): TGTGCCAGCAGTGGACAGGGGACCTCCCAAGAGACCCAGTACTTC.

This clonotype came up a few times. The chain employs TRBV15 and TRBJ2-7; TRBD2 aligns across 13 bases. V shed 2 bases, J shed 4 bases, and the junction held 5 bases outside the gene matches. Germline-derived CDR1 and CDR2 are LNHNV and YYDKDF (reference sequence). The CDR3 loop spans 16 amino acids. The CDR3, as DNA: TGTGCCACCAGCAGATTAGGACTAGCGGGAGATTACGAGCAGTACTTC. Protein: CATSRLGLAGDYEQYF.

This clonotype was seen repeatedly, ten times or more. This chain joins TRBV28 and TRBJ2-3; the D is unclear. The CDR3 runs to 14 residues. Germline CDR1 MDHEN, CDR2 SYDVKM. Trimming cost V 5 bases and J 4 bases, with 13 bases left between them. CDR3 sequence reads: CASSLTLLSDTQYF. The CDR3 nucleotides read TGTGCCAGCAGTCTGACCCTCCTTTCAGATACGCAGTATTTT.

This clonotype has at least ten counts. V is TRBV28 and J is TRBJ2-3, with D maybe TRBD2 (5 bases). V was pared by 2 bases and J by 1 base, with 10 bases between. Germline-derived CDR1 and CDR2 are MDHEN and SYDVKM. The CDR3 length is 15 residues. The CDR3 here is CASSLLGDGTDTQYF. CDR3 nucleotide sequence: TGTGCCAGCAGTTTACTGGGAGACGGCACAGATACGCAGTATTTT.

This clonotype was counted between two and nine times. The V and J genes are TRBV4-1 and TRBJ2-2; TRBD2 aligns across 11 bases. Germline CDR1 reads MGHRA; CDR2 reads YSYEKL. The CDR3 consists of 17 residues. V dropped 2 bases and J dropped 2; count of bases not matched to a gene: 4. CDR3: CASSQYTSGSNTGELFF. CDR3 DNA sequence: TGCGCCAGCAGCCAATACACTAGCGGGAGTAACACCGGGGAGCTGTTTTTT.

This clonotype appeared many times. This chain links TRBV12-3 or TRBV12-4 with TRBJ1-1; tentatively, D is TRBD1 (5 bases). CDR3 size: 12 residues. V dropped 5 bases and J dropped 6 bases, with 10 bases sitting between them. This chain's CDR3 is CASSRPGPEAFF. Here the CDR3 DNA reads TGTGCCAGCAGTCGCCCGGGACCTGAAGCTTTCTTT.

This clonotype was detected a few times. The J gene is TRBJ2-3, the V gene TRBV7-3, with TRBD2 as a possible D gene (6 bases). Germline CDR1 and CDR2: SGHTA and FQGTGA. The CDR3 is made up of 15 amino acids. V lost 2 bases, J lost 4 bases, and 13 bases lay in between. The CDR3 region has the DNA TGTGCCAGCAGCTTAGCCCCCGGAGGGGCAGATACGCAGTATTTT. Translation: CASSLAPGGADTQYF.

This clonotype showed up just a few times. The chain recombines TRBV30 with TRBJ1-3, with D maybe TRBD1 (5 bases). This CDR3 contains 14 residues. The germline CDR1 and CDR2 sequences are GTSNPN and SVGIG (reference sequence). Trimming cost V 1 base and J 5 bases, with 12 bases left between them. The DNA of the CDR3 is TGTGCCTGGAGTGGAGGAGCGGGGCGAAACACCATATATTTT. This codes for CAWSGGAGRNTIYF. Filled out from reference TRBV30 and TRBJ1-3, the complete variable domain reads SQTIHQWPATLVQPVGSPLSLECTVEGTSNPNLYWYRQAAGRGLQLLFYSVGIGQISSEVPQNLSASRPQDRQFILSSKKLLLSDSGFYLCAWSGGAGRNTIYFGEGSWLTVV.

In its sample, this clonotype was seen many times. This chain joins TRBV3-1 and TRBJ2-7; 8 bases fit TRBD1. Germline V gene lookup returns CDR1 LGHDT and CDR2 YNNKEL (reference sequence). This CDR3 comprises 14 residues. V was pared by 4 bases and J by 0 bases, with 2 bases of the junction left unmatched. The CDR3 coding sequence is TGTGCCAGCAGCCCAGGGGGCAACTCCTACGAGCAGTACTTC. Protein sequence: CASSPGGNSYEQYF.

This clonotype was detected ten times or more. The chain carries TRBV12-3 or TRBV12-4 and TRBJ2-2; 9 nucleotides align to TRBD1. CDR3 length: 16 amino acids. The ends lost 6 bases at V and 5 bases at J; junction bases unmatched: 10. In DNA form, the CDR3 reads TGTGCCAGCAGCCAGGACCGGGACAGGGAAACCGGGGAGCTGTTTTTT. Protein product: CASSQDRDRETGELFF.

Many counts were recorded for this clonotype. V usage is TRBV3-1 and J usage is TRBJ1-1; D unresolved. From germline, CDR1 is LGHDT and CDR2 YNNKEL (reference sequence). The CDR3 is 14 residues long. With 6 bases removed from V and 1 base from J, the gap between germline ends came to 12 bases. The CDR3 DNA follows: TGTGCCAGCAGGGCGGAAGCTCCGAACACTGAAGCTTTCTTT. It encodes CASRAEAPNTEAFF.

This clonotype has a count of ten or more. Here the CDR3 reads CASSERGGSVPGELFF. CDR3 bases: TGTGCCAGCAGTGAAAGGGGGGGGTCGGTACCCGGGGAGCTGTTTTTT. This sequence joins TRBV2 and TRBJ2-2; possible D gene TRBD2, 7 bases. The CDR3 totals 16 residues. The germline gives CDR1 SNHLY, CDR2 FYNNEI. Trimming took 2 bases from V and 6 from J, leaving 16 bases between them.

This clonotype was seen repeatedly, ten times or more. The CDR3 is CAGGVLGYEQYF. The CDR3 nucleotides are TGTGCCGGCGGGGTCCTAGGGTACGAGCAGTACTTC. This chain uses TRBV2 with TRBJ2-7; maybe TRBD2 (6 bases). Trimming removed 11 bases at V and 4 bases at J, with 15 bases between. Looked up from germline, CDR1 is SNHLY and CDR2 is FYNNEI. The CDR3 sequence is 12 residues long. The complete variable domain, with remaining parts taken from reference TRBV2 and TRBJ2-7, reads EPEVTQTPSHQVTQMGQEVILRCVPISNHLYFYWYRQILGQKVEFLVSFYNNEISEKSEIFDDQFSVERPDGSNFTLKIRSTKLEDSAMYFCAGGVLGYEQYFGPGTRLTVT.

The CDR3 sequence is CASSQDLGGGRNYGYTF. The CDR3 DNA follows: TGTGCCAGCAGCCAAGACCTCGGGGGGGGCAGGAACTATGGCTACACCTTC. J is TRBJ1-2 and V is TRBV14, with a possible D match to TRBD1 (6 bases). In germline, CDR1 is SGHDN, CDR2 FVKESK. The CDR3 covers 17 residues. V was pared by 0 bases and J by 2 bases, with 16 bases between.

There are many counts of this clonotype. The chain is built from TRBV4-1 and TRBJ1-4; D is unclear. The germline V gene encodes CDR1 MGHRA and CDR2 YSYEKL. The CDR3 length is 15 residues. The ends were cut back, 2 bases at V and 4 bases at J, with 11 bases in the middle. For the CDR3, the DNA is TGCGCCAGCAGCCAATCTTCGAGCCTTAATGAAAAACTGTTTTTT. The encoded protein is CASSQSSSLNEKLFF.

This clonotype was detected many times. V is TRBV28 and J is TRBJ2-1, with TRBD2 matching 8 bases. With 5 bases clipped from V and 3 bases from J, the junction kept 6 bases outside the gene matches. Germline V CDR1 and CDR2: MDHEN, SYDVKM. CDR3 length: 15 residues. DNA of the CDR3: TGTGCCAGCAGTCTAGCGGGTCCTAACTACAATGAGCAGTTCTTC. Translation gives CASSLAGPNYNEQFF. Using reference TRBV28 and TRBJ2-1 for the parts outside the CDR3, the full variable domain is DVKVTQSSRYLVKRTGEKVFLECVQDMDHENMFWYRQDPGLGLRLIYFSYDVKMKEKGDIPEGYSVSREKKERFSLILESASTNQTSMYLCASSLAGPNYNEQFFGPGTRLTVL.

In its sample, this clonotype was seen a few times. The chain uses TRBV19 and TRBJ2-1, with 11 bases matching TRBD2. The CDR3 has 17 amino acids. Germline assignment: CDR1 LNHDA and CDR2 SQIVND (reference sequence). Losses at the gene ends were 6 bases for V and 4 bases for J; bases not matched to a gene: 11. The CDR3 region has the DNA TGTGCCAGTAGCGCGCCACCCCTAGCGGGAGGTTACAATGAGCAGTTCTTC. Translating it yields CASSAPPLAGGYNEQFF.

This clonotype appeared many times. The rearrangement uses TRBV9 and TRBJ2-7; TRBD1 matches at 7 bases. Per the germline V gene, CDR1 is SGDLS and CDR2 is YYNGEE. V shed 4 bases and J 0 bases; nucleotides not matched to a gene: 10. CDR3 length: 16 residues. CDR3 sequence: CASSPSGTASSYEQYF. The CDR3 bases are TGTGCCAGCAGCCCTTCAGGGACAGCGAGCTCCTACGAGCAGTACTTC.

This clonotype has at least ten counts. This chain joins TRBV6-2 or TRBV6-3 and TRBJ2-7, with 8 bases that match TRBD1. The CDR3 sequence is 15 residues long. V was pared by 3 bases and J by 0 bases, with 4 bases of the junction left unmatched. The germline gives CDR1 MNHEY, CDR2 SVGEGT. This CDR3 reads CASSYSGQASYEQYF. The CDR3 DNA sequence: TGTGCCAGCAGTTATTCGGGACAGGCCTCCTACGAGCAGTACTTC.

This clonotype occurred many times. The CDR3 nucleotides read TGCAGTGCTAGAGATCTTACTAGCGGGAGTTTGTCAGCCAAAAACATTCAGTACTTC. Its translation is CSARDLTSGSLSAKNIQYF. This chain joins TRBV20-1 and TRBJ2-4, with 11 positions matching TRBD2. The germline gives CDR1 DFQATT, CDR2 SNEGSKA (reference sequence). The CDR3 has 19 amino acids. Trimming removed 0 bases from V and 0 bases from J; junction bases left unmatched: 10.

Many counts were recorded for this clonotype. The chain couples TRBV2 to TRBJ1-2; D uncertain. CDR3 length: 14 amino acids. Germline loops: CDR1 SNHLY, CDR2 FYNNEI. V was pared by 4 bases and J by 4 bases, with 13 bases between. This CDR3 is CASSGDLVPYGYTF. The CDR3 DNA is TGTGCCAGCAGTGGAGACCTTGTACCCTATGGCTACACCTTC.

This clonotype was seen many times. This sequence joins TRBV6-1 and TRBJ2-5; D perhaps matches TRBD1 (7 bases). Trimming removed 4 bases from V and 5 bases from J, with 20 bases in between. Looked up from germline, CDR1 is MNHNS and CDR2 is SASEGT. The CDR3 loop spans 16 amino acids. Here the CDR3 DNA reads TGTGCCAGCAGTGCCTCCCCGCCAGGGGGGACGGAGACCCAGTACTTC. This sequence encodes CASSASPPGGTETQYF.

The rearrangement links TRBV7-8 to TRBJ2-2, with D possibly matching TRBD2 (7 bases). The germline V and J ends were trimmed by 5 bases and 5 bases, with 15 bases remaining between them. This CDR3 spans 15 amino acids. From germline, CDR1 is SGHVS and CDR2 FQNEAQ. The chain's CDR3 is CASSLGGGRTGELFF. Written as DNA, the CDR3 is TGTGCCAGCAGCCTAGGGGGGGGGAGGACCGGGGAGCTGTTTTTT. Looking up the rest from reference TRBV7-8 and TRBJ2-2 gives the full variable domain: GAGVSQSPRYKVAKRGQDVALRCDPISGHVSLFWYQQALGQGPEFLTYFQNEAQLDKSGLPSDRFFAERPEGSVSTLKIQRTQQEDSAVYLCASSLGGGRTGELFFGEGSRLTVL.

The chain carries TRBV19 and TRBJ2-5, with TRBD2 as a possible D gene (6 bases). Germline values: CDR1 LNHDA, CDR2 SQIVND (reference sequence). V was pared by 0 bases and J by 0 bases, with 8 bases between. This CDR3 comprises 15 residues. The DNA of the CDR3 is TGTGCCAGTAGTATAGACGGGGACTACCAAGAGACCCAGTACTTC. Protein: CASSIDGDYQETQYF.